This T cell receptor (beta chain) was captured in a study of cytomegalovirus exposure and HLA in healthy donors. Overall study findings and caveats: Most of the TCR beta V segments (in an earlier analysis) were productive either about 87% or about 30% of the time. Accurate predictions that matched the HLA-A and HLA-B alleles of most subjects were reportedly made from TCR beta sequences. Among TCR beta chains of equal frequency, HLA-associated ones were more clonally expanded in a later analysis.

In the case of this clone: Its antigen is unidentified.

Vbeta (60) and Jbeta (13) primers were used in the PCR. The protocol was immunoSEQ multiplex PCR, while the TCRdb copy is restricted to in-frame clones and leaves out a portion. The sample holds about 64,000 clones. The sequence derives from a woman aged 18-29 years in good health and CMV-seronegative. Sequencing used PBMCs.

CDR3 amino acids: CSVGTNNEQFF. DNA for the CDR3: TGCAGCGTCGGGACTAACAATGAGCAGTTCTTC. The chain links TRBV29-1 to TRBJ2-1; 7 bases map to TRBD2. V was clipped by 6 bases and J by 5 bases; unmatched bases: 1. This CDR3 has 11 amino acids. Germline V gene data show CDR1 as SQVTM and CDR2 as ANQGSEA.